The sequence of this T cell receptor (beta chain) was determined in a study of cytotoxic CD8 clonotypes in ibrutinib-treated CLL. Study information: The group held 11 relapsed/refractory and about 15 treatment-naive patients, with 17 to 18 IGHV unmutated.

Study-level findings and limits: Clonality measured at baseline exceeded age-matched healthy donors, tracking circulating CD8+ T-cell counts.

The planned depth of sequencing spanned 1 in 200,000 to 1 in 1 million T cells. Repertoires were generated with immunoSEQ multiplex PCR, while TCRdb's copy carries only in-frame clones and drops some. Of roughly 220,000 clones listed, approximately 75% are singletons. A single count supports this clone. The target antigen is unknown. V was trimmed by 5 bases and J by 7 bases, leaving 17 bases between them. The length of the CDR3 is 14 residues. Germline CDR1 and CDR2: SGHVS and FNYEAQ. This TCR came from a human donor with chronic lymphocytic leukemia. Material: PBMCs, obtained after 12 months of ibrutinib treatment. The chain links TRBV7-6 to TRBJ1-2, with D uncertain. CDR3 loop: CASSERADPRGYTF. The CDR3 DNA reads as TGTGCCAGCAGCGAACGGGCAGACCCCCGTGGCTACACCTTC.